This T cell receptor beta chain stems from a study of high-grade serous ovarian cancer treatment subgroups. Background on the study: Mean per sample: about 14,000 reads, around 7,100 unique TCR beta rearrangements. Study-level results: TCR relatedness rose with neoantigen level and trended with mutation load. Repertoire similarity ranged about 0.1 to 0.85 between tumors of one patient. These tumor repertoires lack spatial information from bulk sequencing.

As for this clone: What it binds is not known.

Clones were read by immunoSEQ multiplex PCR, and TCRdb kept only the in-frame ones, dropping some. The repertoire holds approximately 6,200 clones, over 70% seen once, with less than 11% in the top ten. The tumor samples were collected prior to definitive surgery or chemotherapy. This sequence was found in a human donor with high-grade serous ovarian cancer. The sample consisted of tumor tissue.

This chain's CDR3 is CASRGAGGARGYTF. CDR3 in DNA: TGTGCCAGCAGAGGGGCCGGGGGGGCGCGGGGCTACACCTTC. The chain carries TRBV6-1 and TRBJ1-2, with TRBD1 as a possible D gene (6 bases). V was pared by 6 bases and J by 8 bases, with 19 bases between. This CDR3 is built from 14 residues. Germline CDR1 MNHNS, CDR2 SASEGT.